This TCR beta chain was documented in a study of T cell responses to AZD1222 COVID-19 vaccine. Findings and caveats of the study: Of spike-specific TCRs, nearly half reportedly target regions left unmutated in variants.

Whether given at about 4 or about 12 weeks, second doses were pooled. Looked up from germline, CDR1 is WSHSY and CDR2 is SAAADI. The V and J ends lost 8 bases and 5 bases, in that order; junction bases with no gene match: 1. The CDR3 consists of 14 residues. The method was immunoSEQ multiplex PCR; TCRdb's version includes in-frame clones alone and lacks a portion of them. Among about 99,000 clones listed, more than 85% were seen once. To note about this clone: The antigen remains unidentified.

The chain combines TRBV10-2 with TRBJ2-2; 14 positions agree with TRBD2. This sequence originates from an adult who received the AZD1222 COVID-19 vaccine. Sequencing was performed on peripheral blood, taken 28 days after the second AZD1222 dose. The CDR3: CASGLAGGTGELFF. The CDR3 DNA reads TGCGCCAGCGGACTAGCGGGAGGTACCGGGGAGCTGTTTTTT.